The entry below describes one T cell receptor (beta chain). This sample was included in a study of blood T cell repertoires in COVID-19. Study-level background: Acute and convalescent COVID-19 samples came from the United States, Italy and Spain. From T cells, B-cell-depleted T cells, or PBMCs came the material, which was cDNA or gDNA.

In the original workflow: Amplifying reference gene primers gave estimates of nucleated cell counts. Sequencing used immunoSEQ multiplex PCR; TCRdb keeps in-frame clones, though not all of them. The V and J calls and the clone size are those of that table, but D and trimming were determined from the DNA. The table has under 200,000 clones, 79% seen once. V lost 3 bases and J lost 4, with 4 bases in between. Germline assignment: CDR1 KGHSH and CDR2 LQKENI. The CDR3 covers 11 residues. Enrolled during active infection, Seattle patients were then followed longitudinally. The sequence derives from a woman aged 55-70 years with COVID-19, enrolled during active disease. The chain employs TRBV18 and TRBJ2-7; D gene unclear. The sequenced sample consisted of peripheral blood. The CDR3 sequence is CASSPEYEQYF. The CDR3 DNA reads as TGTGCCAGCTCACCTGAGTACGAGCAGTACTTC.